These 7 T cell receptor beta chains were all obtained from the same sample, sequenced in a study of T-cell reconstitution after alpha-beta-depleted transplantation in children. As it was prepared, the TCRbeta library received unique molecular identifiers. Each CDR3 protein gets one entry after TCRdb re-called the PCR reads with MiXCR. The sample gives 420,000 or so distinct CDR3 sequences, under 13% of which show up once; roughly 5% is in the top ten. The material sequenced was PBMCs from the stem cell graft donor, taken from the stem cell graft. The receptors come from a human donor who donated a stem cell graft to a child with acute myeloid leukemia.

The CDR3 nucleotides read TGTGCCAGCACCCCCCTAGCGGGAGCGAGCACCGGGGAGCTGTTTTTT. Translating gives CASTPLAGASTGELFF. The rearrangement links TRBV3-1 to TRBJ2-2, with TRBD2 matching over 10 bases. Germline CDR1 is LGHDT and CDR2 is YNNKEL (reference sequence). The CDR3 is 16 residues long. The V and J ends lost 7 bases and 4 bases, in that order; junction bases with no gene match: 9.

The V gene is TRBV5-5, the J gene TRBJ2-2; D is uncertain. CDR3 length: 15 amino acids. Per the germline V gene, CDR1 is SGHKS and CDR2 is YYEKEE (reference sequence). The ends were cut back, 2 bases at V and 1 base at J, with 9 bases in the middle. CDR3 residues: CASSLRSLNTGELFF. In nucleotides, the CDR3 is TGTGCCAGCAGCTTACGTAGCCTGAACACCGGGGAGCTGTTTTTT.

There are many counts of this clonotype. The V call is TRBV5-1, the J call TRBJ2-1; TRBD2 aligns across 12 bases. Germline assignment: CDR1 SGHRS and CDR2 YFSETQ. The CDR3 runs to 18 residues. J lost 4 bases, V lost 0 bases, and 8 bases had no gene match. The CDR3 sequence: CASSLAVQTSGRYNEQFF. CDR3 DNA sequence: TGCGCCAGCAGCTTGGCCGTTCAGACTAGCGGGAGATACAATGAGCAGTTCTTC.

The chain uses TRBV20-1 and TRBJ2-3, with TRBD2 matching over 12 bases. Germline loops: CDR1 DFQATT, CDR2 SNEGSKA (reference sequence). The CDR3 spans 14 residues. Trimming took 3 bases from V and 4 from J; bases not matched to a gene: 2. The chain's CDR3 is CSARLAGGPDTQYF. The CDR3 region has the DNA TGCAGTGCTAGGCTAGCGGGGGGGCCAGATACGCAGTATTTT.

V is TRBV5-1 and J is TRBJ2-3, with 12 bases fitting TRBD2. Per germline, CDR1 SGHRS and CDR2 YFSETQ. The CDR3 has 17 amino acids. J was trimmed by 1 base and V by 5 bases; bases with no gene match: 8. This CDR3 is CASRGFRTSGGTDTQYF. The CDR3 DNA reads TGCGCCAGCAGGGGGTTCCGGACTAGCGGGGGCACAGATACGCAGTATTTT.

CDR3 DNA sequence: TGTGCCAGCAGCTTTTACCGGGAGGTAACCGGGGAGCTGTTTTTT. Translating gives CASSFYREVTGELFF. The J gene is TRBJ2-2, the V gene TRBV7-9, with TRBD2 matching 7 bases. Trimming at V came to 3 bases and at J to 5 bases, leaving 6 bases not matched to a gene. Germline V CDR1 and CDR2: SEHNR, FQNEAQ (reference sequence). The CDR3 runs to 15 residues.

The table lists this clonotype with many counts. CDR3 loop: CAIRDRTSGASTDTQYF. CDR3 DNA: TGTGCCATCAGAGACCGGACTAGCGGGGCGAGCACAGATACGCAGTATTTT. The rearrangement uses TRBV10-3 and TRBJ2-3, with 12 bases fitting TRBD2. Germline lookup yields CDR1 ENHRY and CDR2 SYGVKD. Trimming at V came to 6 bases and at J to 0 bases, leaving 7 bases not matched to a gene. The CDR3 consists of 17 residues.